This T cell receptor (beta chain) was captured in a study of T cells after yellow fever vaccination. Study overall: With SMART-Seq v4 Ultra Low Input, the fractions containing low cell numbers were prepared.

Study outcomes and limitations: The booster saw the reappearance of most primary-vaccination clones (roughly 95% CD4, 88% CD8). Contaminants from the bulk population, in the form of abundant clonotypes, could be found in FACS-sorted repertoires.

The CDR3 length is 13 residues. Germline-derived CDR1 and CDR2 are KGHDR and SFDVKD. V gave up 9 bases and J gave up 8 bases, with 16 bases separating them. This clonotype was observed a handful of times. The antigen remains unidentified. Universal primer sites and UMIs were introduced during 5'RACE template-switching synthesis of TCR cDNA. One entry per CDR3 protein results from TCRdb running MiXCR on the 5' RACE reads. This sample carries just under 600,000 distinct CDR3 sequences, less than 15% of them seen once, and the ten largest clones take over 11%. Sequencing used PBMCs, obtained on the day of the yellow fever booster vaccination. This receptor was identified in a young man who received the YFV17D yellow fever vaccine. J is TRBJ2-1 and V is TRBV24-1; weak D call: TRBD2 (5 bases). CDR3 loop: CATSSNFGDEQFF. Written as DNA, the CDR3 is TGTGCCACCTCTTCCAACTTCGGGGATGAGCAGTTCTTC.